The sequence of this T cell receptor beta chain was determined in a study of CXCR3-negative and CXCR3-positive naive CD8 T cells. With UMI labels, 5' RACE was used to prepare the TRB cDNA libraries. TCRdb reprocessed the 5' RACE reads and stores each CDR3 protein as one record, lacking DNA. This sample lists approximately 70,000 distinct CDR3 sequences; its ten largest clones have over 1.3%. With regard to this clonotype: The antigen is undetermined.

The study, taken as a whole, reports: Naive CXCR3-positive cells had TRB CDR3s more hydrophobic than those of CXCR3-negative naive cells.

The CDR3 consists of 15 residues. Germline assignment: CDR1 SNHLY and CDR2 FYNNEI. The material sequenced was naive CXCR3- CD8+ T cells from blood. The subset was: CD45RO-CCR7+CD27+CD95- naive CD8+ T cells lacking CXCR3 (TNR3-). The clonotype originates from a human donor in good health. Some clones in this sample may be carry-over from other donors' samples. The rearrangement uses TRBV2 and TRBJ1-1; no DNA is available, so the TRBD1 call from TCRdb remains unchecked. This chain's CDR3 is CASSKGWTTNTEAFF.